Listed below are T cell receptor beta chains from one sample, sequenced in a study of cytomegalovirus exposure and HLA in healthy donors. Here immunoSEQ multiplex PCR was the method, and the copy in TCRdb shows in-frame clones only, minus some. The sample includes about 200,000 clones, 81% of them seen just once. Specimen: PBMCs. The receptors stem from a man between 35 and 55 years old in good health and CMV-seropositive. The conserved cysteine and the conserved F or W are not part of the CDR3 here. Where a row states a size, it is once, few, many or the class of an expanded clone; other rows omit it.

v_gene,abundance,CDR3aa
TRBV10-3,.,AISRDREDGYT
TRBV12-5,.,ASGLRAGEETQY
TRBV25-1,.,ASRGSIFTSGVQETQY
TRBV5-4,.,ASSLGQVSSYEQY
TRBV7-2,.,ASSPASESFPYEQY
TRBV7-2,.,ASSLGGTSGGYNEQF
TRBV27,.,ASSLGTSGRGQF
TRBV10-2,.,ASSQNRGHNYGYT
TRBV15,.,ATSRDLPGQGTDTQY
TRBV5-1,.,ASSLGASGGDTQY
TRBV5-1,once,ASRRQGQGVLEKLF
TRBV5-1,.,ASSHGGAINTEAF
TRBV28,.,ASSKSGTLKETQY
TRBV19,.,ASSPTDLAKNIQY
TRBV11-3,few,ASSLEEGLAGPNNEQF
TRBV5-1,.,ASSLDGSTSGANVLT
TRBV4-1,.,ASSQERGGGGIQY
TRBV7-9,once,ASSSTESYSSGANVLT
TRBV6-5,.,ASTRETYQPQH
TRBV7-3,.,ASSSGLAGETQY
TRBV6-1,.,ASSEGGHQPQH
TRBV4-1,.,ASSQTTTGTVAYEQY
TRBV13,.,ASSTSSVGGQF
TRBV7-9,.,ASSSGQGGQPQH
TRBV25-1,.,ASSDGGTFYNEQF
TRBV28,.,ASSDKNYGYT